This T cell receptor (beta chain) was identified in a study of blood T cell repertoires in COVID-19. Study-level background: From T cells, B-cell-depleted T cells, or PBMCs came the material, which was cDNA or gDNA.

The CDR3 is 17 amino acids. Germline CDR1 SGHNT, CDR2 YENEEA. V was pared by 1 base and J by 2 bases, with 14 bases between. Original processing methods: Reference gene primer amplification gave nucleated cell count estimates. Profiled with immunoSEQ multiplex PCR; TCRdb holds only in-frame clones, not every one. For V, J and clone size, that table is used; D and trimming come from the DNA. The table lists 350,000 to 400,000 clones, approximately 86% of them singletons. This sequence joins TRBV11-3 and TRBJ1-4, with D possibly matching TRBD1 (5 bases). Sequencing used peripheral blood. The source is a woman aged 55-70 years with COVID-19, enrolled during active disease. The CDR3 DNA is TGTGCCAGCAGCTTAGGTTGGTTGGCAGGGACTAATGAAAAACTGTTTTTT. Its protein is CASSLGWLAGTNEKLFF.